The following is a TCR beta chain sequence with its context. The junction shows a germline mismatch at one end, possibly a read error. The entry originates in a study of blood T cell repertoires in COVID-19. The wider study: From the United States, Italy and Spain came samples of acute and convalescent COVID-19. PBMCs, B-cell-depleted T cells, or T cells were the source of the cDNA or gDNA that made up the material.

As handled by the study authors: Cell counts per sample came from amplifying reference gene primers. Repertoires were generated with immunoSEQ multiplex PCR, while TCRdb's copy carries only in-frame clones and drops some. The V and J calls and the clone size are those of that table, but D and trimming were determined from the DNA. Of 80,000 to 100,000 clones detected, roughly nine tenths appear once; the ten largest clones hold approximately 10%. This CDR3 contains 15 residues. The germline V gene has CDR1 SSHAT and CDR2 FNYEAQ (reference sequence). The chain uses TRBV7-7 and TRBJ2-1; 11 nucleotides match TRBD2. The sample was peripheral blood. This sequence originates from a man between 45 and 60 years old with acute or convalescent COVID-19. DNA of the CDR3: TGTGCTAGCAGCCCCGGGTCTAGCGGGGGGAATGAGCAGTTCTTC. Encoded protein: CASSPGSSGGNEQFF.